This T cell receptor (beta chain) is drawn from a study of siplizumab effects on memory and regulatory T cells. Repertoires were generated with immunoSEQ multiplex PCR, while TCRdb's copy carries only in-frame clones and drops some. The sample has 90,000 to 120,000 clones; around 92% are singletons. V was pared by 5 bases and J by 5 bases, with 16 bases between. CDR1 is LNHDA, CDR2 SQIVND, per germline (reference sequence). The CDR3 has 15 residues. General study points: Naive T cells seemed more diverse than memory cells and seemed major alloresponse contributors.

Note on this clone: Its antigen is unknown.

The clonotype originates from a human donor in good health. Some clones in this sample may be carry-over from other donors' samples. V and J are TRBV19 and TRBJ1-5; a possible D gene is TRBD1 (5 bases). Sequencing used CD4+ T cells sorted from blood. CDR3 amino acids: CASSGTSGRDQPQHF. CDR3 sequence (DNA): TGTGCCAGTAGTGGGACTTCAGGGAGAGATCAGCCCCAGCATTTT. Drawing the rest from reference TRBV19 and TRBJ1-5, the complete variable domain is DGGITQSPKYLFRKEGQNVTLSCEQNLNHDAMYWYRQDPGQGLRLIYYSQIVNDFQKGDIAEGYSVSREKKESFPLTVTSAQKNPTAFYLCASSGTSGRDQPQHFGDGTRLSIL.